Presented here are 11 T cell receptor beta chains from one specimen sequenced in a study of blood T cell repertoires in COVID-19. The repertoire was sequenced with immunoSEQ multiplex PCR; TCRdb's copy has only in-frame clones and lacks some. Altogether some 210,000 clones are present, over 75% being singletons, with the ten largest covering 5.5% to 7%. The sequenced sample was peripheral blood. These TCRs come from a woman in her 40s who had recovered from COVID-19.

The chain employs TRBV7-9 and TRBJ1-5; 8 bases line up with TRBD1. The CDR3 totals 14 residues. CDR1 SEHNR and CDR2 FQNEAQ come from the germline V gene (reference sequence). J was trimmed by 5 bases and V by 1 base; bases with no gene match: 1. The CDR3 spells CASSLVGQDQPQHF. The CDR3 bases are TGTGCCAGCAGCTTAGTGGGACAGGATCAGCCCCAGCATTTT.

This chain connects TRBV29-1 to TRBJ1-2; tentatively, D is TRBD1 (6 bases). The CDR3 contains 11 residues. CDR1 is SQVTM and CDR2 is ANQGSEA in the germline V gene. V lost 4 bases and J 3 bases, leaving 6 bases between the germline ends. The CDR3 DNA reads TGCAGCGTTGGGACAGACTATGGCTACACCTTC. Its translation: CSVGTDYGYTF. Looking up the rest from reference TRBV29-1 and TRBJ1-2 gives the full variable domain: SAVISQKPSRDICQRGTSLTIQCQVDSQVTMMFWYRQQPGQSLTLIATANQGSEATYESGFVIDKFPISRPNLTFSTLTVSNMSPEDSSIYLCSVGTDYGYTFGSGTRLTVV.

This sequence joins TRBV7-6 and TRBJ2-7, with 12 bases that match TRBD2. CDR1 is SGHVS and CDR2 is FNYEAQ in the germline V gene. The CDR3 is made up of 16 amino acids. J was trimmed by 7 bases and V by 4 bases; bases with no gene match: 11. The CDR3 protein is CASSSRLAGASSEQYF. The CDR3 DNA is TGTGCCAGCAGCTCTCGACTAGCGGGAGCTTCGAGTGAGCAGTACTTC. The complete variable domain, with remaining parts taken from reference TRBV7-6 and TRBJ2-7, reads GAGVSQSPRYKVTKRGQDVALRCDPISGHVSLYWYRQALGQGPEFLTYFNYEAQQDKSGLPNDRFSAERPEGSISTLTIQRTEQRDSAMYRCASSSRLAGASSEQYFGPGTRLTVT.

This sequence joins TRBV9 and TRBJ2-2; TRBD2 might be the D (5 bases). The CDR3 has 16 residues. CDR1 and CDR2 from the germline V gene are SGDLS and YYNGEE. V shed 1 base and J shed 1 base, with 11 bases lying between them. DNA of the CDR3: TGTGCCAGCAGCGTAACTAGTAACGGGAACACCGGGGAGCTGTTTTTT. Protein sequence: CASSVTSNGNTGELFF.

The rearrangement joins TRBV7-9 to TRBJ2-1, with a tentative D call TRBD1 (7 bases). The V gene's germline CDR1 is SEHNR and CDR2 FQNEAQ (reference sequence). The V gene lost 4 bases and the J gene lost 6 bases, with 16 bases spanning the gap. The CDR3 runs 15 residues. CDR3 nucleotides: TGTGCCAGCAGCTCAGGGGGGAAGGGGCCCAATGAGCAGTTCTTC. Its translation: CASSSGGKGPNEQFF.

V is TRBV29-1 and J is TRBJ2-7; a possible D gene is TRBD1 (5 bases). V was cut by 6 bases and J by 3 bases, with 12 bases left in between. CDR3 length: 12 residues. The V gene's germline CDR1 is SQVTM and CDR2 ANQGSEA. CDR3 sequence reads: CSVRTLNYEQYF. CDR3 bases: TGCAGCGTACGGACACTAAACTACGAGCAGTACTTC.

This chain links TRBV5-4 with TRBJ2-6; no reliable D call. Germline CDR1 reads SGHNT; CDR2 reads YYREEE (reference sequence). Between the trimmed V and J ends, which lost 0 bases and 1 base, there was a span of 5 bases. The CDR3 is 15 amino acids. CDR3: CASSLGGSGANVLTF. The CDR3 bases are TGTGCCAGCAGCTTGGGAGGTTCTGGGGCCAACGTCCTGACTTTC.

CDR3 amino acids: CASSPGLQETQYF. The CDR3 bases are TGTGCCAGCAGCCCGGGACTACAAGAGACCCAGTACTTC. The gene calls are TRBV11-1 and TRBJ2-5; TRBD2 aligns across 7 bases. This CDR3 has 13 residues. V was clipped by 5 bases and J by 2 bases; unmatched bases: 2. Germline CDR1 and CDR2: SGHAT and FQDESV (reference sequence).

CDR3 protein: CASSIDRVSAFF. The CDR3 bases are TGTGCCAGCAGCATCGACAGGGTTTCAGCTTTCTTT. V gene TRBV5-4 combines with J gene TRBJ1-1, with 7 positions matching TRBD1. There are 12 residues in the CDR3. CDR1 is SGHNT, CDR2 YYREEE, per germline (reference sequence). J gave up 10 bases and V 4 bases, and 7 bases lay outside the gene matches. Full variable domain (missing parts from reference TRBV5-4 and TRBJ1-1): ETGVTQSPTHLIKTRGQQVTLRCSSQSGHNTVSWYQQALGQGPQFIFQYYREEENGRGNFPPRFSGLQFPNYSSELNVNALELDDSALYLCASSIDRVSAFFGQGTRLTVV.

This clone rates as medium-sized. The CDR3 is CASRESVSSYEQYF. In nucleotides, the CDR3 is TGTGCCAGCAGGGAGTCGGTGAGCTCCTACGAGCAGTACTTC. The V gene is TRBV27, the J gene TRBJ2-7; D is ambiguous. Per germline, CDR1 MNHEY and CDR2 SMNVEV (reference sequence). Deletions cut 6 bases from V and 0 bases from J, with 12 bases between. The CDR3 spans 14 residues.

This chain uses TRBV29-1 with TRBJ2-7; 8 bases align to TRBD2. CDR3 length: 14 amino acids. After removal of 4 bases from V and 2 bases from J, the junction contained 7 bases not matched to a gene. Germline assignment: CDR1 SQVTM and CDR2 ANQGSEA. Written as DNA, the CDR3 is TGCAGCGTTGCCCTTAGCGGGGTAACCTACGAGCAGTACTTC. This codes for CSVALSGVTYEQYF.